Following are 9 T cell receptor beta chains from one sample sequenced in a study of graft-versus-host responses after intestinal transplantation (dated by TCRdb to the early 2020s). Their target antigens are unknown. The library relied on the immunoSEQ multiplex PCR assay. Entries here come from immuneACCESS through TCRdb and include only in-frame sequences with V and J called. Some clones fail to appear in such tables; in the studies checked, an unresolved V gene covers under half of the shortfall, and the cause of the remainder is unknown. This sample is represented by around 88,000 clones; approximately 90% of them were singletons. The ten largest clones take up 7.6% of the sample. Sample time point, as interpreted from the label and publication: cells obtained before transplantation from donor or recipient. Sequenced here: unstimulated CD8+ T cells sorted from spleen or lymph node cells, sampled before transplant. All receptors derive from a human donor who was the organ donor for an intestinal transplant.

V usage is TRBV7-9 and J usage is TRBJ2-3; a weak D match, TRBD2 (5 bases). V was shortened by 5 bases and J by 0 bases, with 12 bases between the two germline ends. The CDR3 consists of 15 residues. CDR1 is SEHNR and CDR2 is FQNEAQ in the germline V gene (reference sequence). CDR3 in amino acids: CASSHGIESTDTQYF. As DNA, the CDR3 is TGTGCCAGCAGCCACGGGATTGAAAGCACAGATACGCAGTATTTT.

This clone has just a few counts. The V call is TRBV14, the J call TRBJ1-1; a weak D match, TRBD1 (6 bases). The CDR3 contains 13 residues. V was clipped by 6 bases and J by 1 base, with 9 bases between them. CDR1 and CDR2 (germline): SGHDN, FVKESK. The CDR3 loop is CASRDRENTEAFF. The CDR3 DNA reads TGTGCCAGCAGGGACAGAGAGAACACTGAAGCTTTCTTT.

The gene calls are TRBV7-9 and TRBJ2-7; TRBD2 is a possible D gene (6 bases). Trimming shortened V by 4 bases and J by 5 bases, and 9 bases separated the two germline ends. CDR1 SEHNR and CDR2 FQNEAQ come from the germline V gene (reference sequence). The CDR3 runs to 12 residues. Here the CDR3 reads CASSSGGDEQYF. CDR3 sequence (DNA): TGTGCCAGCAGCTCTGGAGGGGACGAGCAGTACTTC. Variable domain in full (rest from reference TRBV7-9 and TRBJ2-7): DTGVSQNPRHKITKRGQNVTFRCDPISEHNRLYWYRQTLGQGPEFLTYFQNEAQLEKSRLLSDRFSAERPKGSFSTLEIQRTEQGDSAMYLCASSSGGDEQYFGPGTRLTVT.

CDR3 protein: CASSGLGSPGVWTQYF. The CDR3 DNA follows: TGTGCCAGCAGTGGATTAGGGTCGCCAGGCGTCTGGACCCAGTACTTC. The V call is TRBV6-6, the J call TRBJ2-5; D remains unclear. The CDR3 is 16 amino acids. Germline lookup yields CDR1 MNHNY and CDR2 SVGAGI (reference sequence). V shed 5 bases and J shed 7 bases, with 23 bases lying between them.

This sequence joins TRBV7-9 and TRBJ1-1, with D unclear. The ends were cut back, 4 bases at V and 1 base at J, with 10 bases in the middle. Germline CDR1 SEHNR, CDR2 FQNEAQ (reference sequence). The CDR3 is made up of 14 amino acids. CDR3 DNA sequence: TGTGCCAGCAGCTCAGGACTCCAGAACACTGAAGCTTTCTTT. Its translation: CASSSGLQNTEAFF.

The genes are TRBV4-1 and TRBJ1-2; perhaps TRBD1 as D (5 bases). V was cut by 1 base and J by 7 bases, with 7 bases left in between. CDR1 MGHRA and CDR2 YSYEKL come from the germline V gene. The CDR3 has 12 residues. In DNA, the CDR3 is TGCGCCAGCAGCCAAGTGGGGGGTGGCTACACCTTC. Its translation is CASSQVGGGYTF.

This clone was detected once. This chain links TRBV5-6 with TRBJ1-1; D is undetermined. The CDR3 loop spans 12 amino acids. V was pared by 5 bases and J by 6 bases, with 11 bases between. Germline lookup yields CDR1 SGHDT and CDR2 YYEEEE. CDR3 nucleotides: TGTGCCAGCAGGGGAGACGCGGCTGAAGCTTTCTTT. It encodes CASRGDAAEAFF.

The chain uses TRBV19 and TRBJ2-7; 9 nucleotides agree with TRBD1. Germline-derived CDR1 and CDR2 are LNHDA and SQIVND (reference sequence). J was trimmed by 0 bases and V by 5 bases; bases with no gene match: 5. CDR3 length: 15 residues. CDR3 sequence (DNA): TGTGCCAGTAGTTCCGGGACAGGGAGCTCCTACGAGCAGTACTTC. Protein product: CASSSGTGSSYEQYF.

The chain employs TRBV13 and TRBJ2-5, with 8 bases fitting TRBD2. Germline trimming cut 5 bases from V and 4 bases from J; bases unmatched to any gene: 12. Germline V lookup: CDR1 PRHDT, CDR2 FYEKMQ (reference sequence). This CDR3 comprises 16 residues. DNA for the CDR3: TGTGCCAGCAGCCTCAGGACTAGCCCGGAGGGAGAGACCCAGTACTTC. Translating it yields CASSLRTSPEGETQYF.